This T cell receptor beta chain was documented in a study of T cell responses to AZD1222 COVID-19 vaccine. Libraries were prepared by immunoSEQ multiplex PCR; TCRdb keeps only in-frame clonotypes and omits some of them. Among roughly 130,000 clones listed, approximately 88% were seen once. Broader study findings: Mapped onto spike, vaccine-associated CD4 TCRs spanned it and were dominant at 160-218 and 743-854. Reportedly, nearly half the spike-specific TCRs target unmutated variant regions.

This CDR3 has 16 residues. The ends were cut back, 1 base at V and 0 bases at J, with 12 bases in the middle. Germline V gene lookup returns CDR1 LNHDA and CDR2 SQIVND (reference sequence). To note about this clone: Its antigen remains unknown.

Specimen: peripheral blood, collected on day 0 of MenACWY control vaccination. V gene TRBV19 combines with J gene TRBJ1-2, with a possible D match to TRBD1 (5 bases). The sequence came from an adult in good health. The CDR3 sequence: CASSIVQGRTNYGYTF. As DNA, the CDR3 is TGTGCCAGTAGTATAGTGCAGGGAAGAACTAACTATGGCTACACCTTC.